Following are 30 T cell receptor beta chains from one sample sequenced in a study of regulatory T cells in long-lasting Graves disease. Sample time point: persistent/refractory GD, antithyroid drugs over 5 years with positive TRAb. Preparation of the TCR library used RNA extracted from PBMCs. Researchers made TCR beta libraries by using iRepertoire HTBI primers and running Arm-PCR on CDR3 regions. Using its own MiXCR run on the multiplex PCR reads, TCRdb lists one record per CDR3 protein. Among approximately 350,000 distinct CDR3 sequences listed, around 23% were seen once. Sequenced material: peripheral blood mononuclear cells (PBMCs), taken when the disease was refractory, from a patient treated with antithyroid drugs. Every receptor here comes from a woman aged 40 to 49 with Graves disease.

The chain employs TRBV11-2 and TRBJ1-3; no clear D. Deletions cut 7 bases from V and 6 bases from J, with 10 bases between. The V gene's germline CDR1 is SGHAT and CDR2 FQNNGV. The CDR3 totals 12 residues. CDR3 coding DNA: TGTGCCAGCAAGGAGCGGTTAAACACCATATATTTT. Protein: CASKERLNTIYF.

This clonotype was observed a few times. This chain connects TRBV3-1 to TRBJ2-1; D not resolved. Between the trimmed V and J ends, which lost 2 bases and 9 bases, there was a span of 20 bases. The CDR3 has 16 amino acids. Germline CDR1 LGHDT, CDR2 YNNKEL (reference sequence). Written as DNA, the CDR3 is TGTGCCAGCAGCCAAAACGCGGACCCACGATTGAGTGAGCAGTTCTTC. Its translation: CASSQNADPRLSEQFF.

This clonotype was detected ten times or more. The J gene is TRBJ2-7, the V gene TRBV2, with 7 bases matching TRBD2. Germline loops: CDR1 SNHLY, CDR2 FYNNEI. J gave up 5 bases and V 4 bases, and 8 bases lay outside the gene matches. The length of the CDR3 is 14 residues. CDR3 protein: CASSAGDYLDEQYF. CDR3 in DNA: TGTGCCAGCAGTGCCGGGGACTACCTCGACGAGCAGTACTTC.

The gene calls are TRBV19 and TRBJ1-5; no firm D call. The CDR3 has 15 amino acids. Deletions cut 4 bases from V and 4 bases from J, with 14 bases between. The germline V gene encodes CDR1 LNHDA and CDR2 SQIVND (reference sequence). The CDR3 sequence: CASSNYRRENQPQHF. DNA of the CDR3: TGTGCCAGTAGTAATTATAGAAGGGAAAATCAGCCCCAGCATTTT.

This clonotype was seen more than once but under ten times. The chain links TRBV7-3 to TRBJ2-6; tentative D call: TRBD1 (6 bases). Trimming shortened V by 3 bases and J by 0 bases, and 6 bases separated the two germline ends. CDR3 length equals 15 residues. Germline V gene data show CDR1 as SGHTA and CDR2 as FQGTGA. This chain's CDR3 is CASSLGHSGANVLTF. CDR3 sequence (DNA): TGTGCCAGCAGCTTGGGACACTCTGGGGCCAACGTCCTGACTTTC.

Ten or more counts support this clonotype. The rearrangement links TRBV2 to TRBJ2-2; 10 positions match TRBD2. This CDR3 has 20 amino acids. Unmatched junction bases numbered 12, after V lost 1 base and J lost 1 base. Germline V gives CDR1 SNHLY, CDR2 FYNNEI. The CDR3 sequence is CASSEEFTSGRALNTGELFF. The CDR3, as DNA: TGTGCCAGCAGTGAAGAGTTCACGAGCGGGAGGGCCTTGAACACCGGGGAGCTGTTTTTT.

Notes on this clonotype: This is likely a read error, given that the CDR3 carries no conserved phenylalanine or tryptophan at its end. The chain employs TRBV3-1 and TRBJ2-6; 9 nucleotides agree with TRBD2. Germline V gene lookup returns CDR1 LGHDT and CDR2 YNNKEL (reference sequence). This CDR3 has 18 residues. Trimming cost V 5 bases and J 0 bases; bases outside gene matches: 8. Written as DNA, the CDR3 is TGTGCCAGCAGCTTCAGGACTAGCGCTAGCTCTGGGGCCAACGTCCTGACTTCC. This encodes CASSFRTSASSGANVLTS.

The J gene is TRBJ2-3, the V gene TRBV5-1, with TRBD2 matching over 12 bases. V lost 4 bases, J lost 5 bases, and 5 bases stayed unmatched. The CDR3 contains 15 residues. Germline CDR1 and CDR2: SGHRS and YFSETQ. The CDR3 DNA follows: TGCGCCAGCAGCCGACTAGCGGGAGAGGTAGATACGCAGTATTTT. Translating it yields CASSRLAGEVDTQYF.

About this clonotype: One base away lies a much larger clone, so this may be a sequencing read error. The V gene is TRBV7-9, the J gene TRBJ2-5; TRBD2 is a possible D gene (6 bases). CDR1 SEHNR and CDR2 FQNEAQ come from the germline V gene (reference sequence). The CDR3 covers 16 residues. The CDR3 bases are TGTGTCAGCAGCTTAGCCGGGGGTCGTGCGAGCGAGACCCAGTACTTC. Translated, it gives CVSSLAGGRASETQYF.

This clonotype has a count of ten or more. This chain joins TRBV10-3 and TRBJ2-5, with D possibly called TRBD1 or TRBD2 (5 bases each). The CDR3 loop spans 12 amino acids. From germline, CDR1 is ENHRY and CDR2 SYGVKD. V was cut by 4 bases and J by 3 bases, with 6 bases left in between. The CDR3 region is CAISGGEETQYF. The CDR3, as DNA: TGTGCCATCAGTGGAGGGGAAGAGACCCAGTACTTC.

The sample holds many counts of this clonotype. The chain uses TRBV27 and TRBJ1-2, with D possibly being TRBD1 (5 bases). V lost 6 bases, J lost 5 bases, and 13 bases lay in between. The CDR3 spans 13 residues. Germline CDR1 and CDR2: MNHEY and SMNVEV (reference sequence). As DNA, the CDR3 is TGTGCCAGCAGCTCCAGGGACTCTTATGGCTACACCTTC. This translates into CASSSRDSYGYTF.

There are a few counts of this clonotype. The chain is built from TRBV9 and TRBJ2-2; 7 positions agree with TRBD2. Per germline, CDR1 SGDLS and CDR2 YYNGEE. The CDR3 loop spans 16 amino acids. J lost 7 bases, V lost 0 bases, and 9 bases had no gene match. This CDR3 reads CASSVGAGRSGGELFF. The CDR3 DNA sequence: TGTGCCAGCAGCGTAGGAGCCGGGAGGAGTGGCGGGGAGCTGTTTTTT.

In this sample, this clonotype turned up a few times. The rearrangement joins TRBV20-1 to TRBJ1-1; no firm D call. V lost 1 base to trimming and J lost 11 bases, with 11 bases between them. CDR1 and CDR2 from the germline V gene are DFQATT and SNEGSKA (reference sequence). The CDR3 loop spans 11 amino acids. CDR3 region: CSARVTGRAFF. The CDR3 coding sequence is TGCAGTGCTAGAGTAACCGGCCGCGCTTTCTTT.

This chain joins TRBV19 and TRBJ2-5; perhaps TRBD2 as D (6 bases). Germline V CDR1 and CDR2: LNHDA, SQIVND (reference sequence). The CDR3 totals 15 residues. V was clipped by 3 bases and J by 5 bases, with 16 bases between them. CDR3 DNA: TGTGCCAGTAGTATCTCTCAGGGACTGGGGGAGACCCAGTACTTC. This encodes CASSISQGLGETQYF.

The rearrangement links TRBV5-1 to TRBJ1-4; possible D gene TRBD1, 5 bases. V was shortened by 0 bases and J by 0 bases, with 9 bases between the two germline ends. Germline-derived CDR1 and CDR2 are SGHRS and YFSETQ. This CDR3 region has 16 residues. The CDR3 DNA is TGCGCCAGCAGCTTGGCTGGGGGTGCAACTAATGAAAAACTGTTTTTT. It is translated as CASSLAGGATNEKLFF.

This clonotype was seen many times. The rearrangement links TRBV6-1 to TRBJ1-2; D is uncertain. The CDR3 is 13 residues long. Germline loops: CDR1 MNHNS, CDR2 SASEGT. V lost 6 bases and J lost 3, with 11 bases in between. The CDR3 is CASRGGWYYGYTF. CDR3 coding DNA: TGTGCCAGCAGGGGCGGTTGGTACTATGGCTACACCTTC.

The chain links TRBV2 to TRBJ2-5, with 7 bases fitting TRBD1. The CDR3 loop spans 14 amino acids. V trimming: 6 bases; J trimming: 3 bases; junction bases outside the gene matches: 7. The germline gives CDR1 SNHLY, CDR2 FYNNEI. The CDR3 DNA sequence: TGTGCCAGCAGCTTTACAGGGGAGAAAGAGACCCAGTACTTC. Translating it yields CASSFTGEKETQYF.

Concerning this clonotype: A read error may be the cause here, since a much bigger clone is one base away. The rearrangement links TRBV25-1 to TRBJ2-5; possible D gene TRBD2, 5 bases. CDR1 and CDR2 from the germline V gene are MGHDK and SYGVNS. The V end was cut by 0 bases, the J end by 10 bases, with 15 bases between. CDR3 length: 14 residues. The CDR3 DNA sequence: TGTGCCAGCAGTGAATATAGCCGTGGAGGTTACCAGTACTTC. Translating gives CASSEYSRGGYQYF.

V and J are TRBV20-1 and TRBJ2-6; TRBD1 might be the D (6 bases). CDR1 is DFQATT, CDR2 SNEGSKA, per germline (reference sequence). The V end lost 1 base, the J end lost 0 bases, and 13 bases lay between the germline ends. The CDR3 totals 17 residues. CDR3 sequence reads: CSARVRQAFSGANVLTF. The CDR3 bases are TGCAGTGCTAGAGTAAGACAGGCATTCTCTGGGGCCAACGTCCTGACTTTC.

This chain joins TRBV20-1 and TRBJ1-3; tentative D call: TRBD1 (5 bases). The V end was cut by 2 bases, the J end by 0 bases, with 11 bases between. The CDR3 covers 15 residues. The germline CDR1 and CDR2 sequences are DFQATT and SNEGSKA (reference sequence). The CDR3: CSARLRDHSGNTIYF. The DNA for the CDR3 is TGCAGTGCTAGACTCAGGGACCACTCTGGAAACACCATATATTTT.

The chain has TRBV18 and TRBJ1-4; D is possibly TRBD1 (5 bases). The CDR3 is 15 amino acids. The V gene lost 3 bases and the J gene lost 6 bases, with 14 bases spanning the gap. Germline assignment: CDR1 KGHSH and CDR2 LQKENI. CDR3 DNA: TGTGCCAGCTCACCCTATGCAGGGTTGGATGAAAAACTGTTTTTT. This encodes CASSPYAGLDEKLFF.

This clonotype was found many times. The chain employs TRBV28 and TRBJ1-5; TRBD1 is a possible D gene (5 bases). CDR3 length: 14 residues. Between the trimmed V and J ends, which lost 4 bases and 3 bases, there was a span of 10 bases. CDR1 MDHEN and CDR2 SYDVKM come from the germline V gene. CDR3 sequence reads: CASSYSGYNQPQHF. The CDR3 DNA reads TGTGCCAGCAGTTATTCAGGGTACAATCAGCCCCAGCATTTT.

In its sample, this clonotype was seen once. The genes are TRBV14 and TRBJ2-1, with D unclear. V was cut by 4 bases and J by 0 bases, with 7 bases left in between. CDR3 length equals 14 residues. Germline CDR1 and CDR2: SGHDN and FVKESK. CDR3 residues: CASSPTISYNEQFF. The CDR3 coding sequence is TGTGCCAGCAGCCCAACCATCTCCTACAATGAGCAGTTCTTC.

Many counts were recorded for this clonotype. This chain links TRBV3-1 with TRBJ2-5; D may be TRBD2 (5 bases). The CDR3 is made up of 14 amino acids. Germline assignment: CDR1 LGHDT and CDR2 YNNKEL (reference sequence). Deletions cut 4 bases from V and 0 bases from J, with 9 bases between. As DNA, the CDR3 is TGTGCCAGCAGCCCCCGGGGTTACCAAGAGACCCAGTACTTC. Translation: CASSPRGYQETQYF.

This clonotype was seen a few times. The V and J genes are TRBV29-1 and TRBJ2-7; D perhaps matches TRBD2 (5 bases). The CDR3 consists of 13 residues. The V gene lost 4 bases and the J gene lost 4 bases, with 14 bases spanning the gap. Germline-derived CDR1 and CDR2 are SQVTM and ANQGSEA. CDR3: CSVGRSRGYEQYF. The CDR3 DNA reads TGCAGCGTTGGAAGGTCGAGAGGGTACGAGCAGTACTTC.

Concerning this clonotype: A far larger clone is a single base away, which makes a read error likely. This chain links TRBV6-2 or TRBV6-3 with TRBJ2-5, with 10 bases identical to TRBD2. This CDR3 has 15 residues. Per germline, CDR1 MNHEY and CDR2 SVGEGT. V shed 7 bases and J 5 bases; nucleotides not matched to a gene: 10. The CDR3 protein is CASTEVAGGVETQYF. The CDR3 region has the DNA TGTGCCAGCACTGAGGTAGCGGGAGGAGTGGAGACCCAGTACTTC.

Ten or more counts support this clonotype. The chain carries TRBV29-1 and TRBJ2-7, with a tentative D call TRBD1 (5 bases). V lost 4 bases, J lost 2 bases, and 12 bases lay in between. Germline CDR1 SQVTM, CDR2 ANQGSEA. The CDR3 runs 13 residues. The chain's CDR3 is CSVVGTGAYEQYF. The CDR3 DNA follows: TGCAGCGTTGTGGGCACAGGAGCCTACGAGCAGTACTTC.

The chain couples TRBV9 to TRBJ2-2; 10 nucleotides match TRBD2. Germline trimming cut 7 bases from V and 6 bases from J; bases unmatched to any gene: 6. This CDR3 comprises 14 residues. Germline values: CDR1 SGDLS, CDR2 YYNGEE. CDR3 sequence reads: CASRVAGGAGELFF. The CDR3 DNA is TGTGCCAGCCGGGTAGCGGGAGGAGCCGGGGAGCTGTTTTTT. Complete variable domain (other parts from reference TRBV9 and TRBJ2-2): DSGVTQTPKHLITATGQRVTLRCSPRSGDLSVYWYQQSLDQGLQFLIQYYNGEERAKGNILERFSAQQFPDLHSELNLSSLELGDSALYFCASRVAGGAGELFFGEGSRLTVL.

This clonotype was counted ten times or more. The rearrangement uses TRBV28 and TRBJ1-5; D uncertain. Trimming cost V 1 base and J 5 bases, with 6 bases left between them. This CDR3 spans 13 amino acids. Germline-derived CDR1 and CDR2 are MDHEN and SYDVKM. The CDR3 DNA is TGTGCCAGCAGTTTATCCGGTTATCAGCCCCAGCATTTT. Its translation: CASSLSGYQPQHF.

The CDR3 DNA sequence: TGCAGTGCTAGAGGCCGGGACCCTTACTATGGCTACACCTTC. It translates to CSARGRDPYYGYTF. V is TRBV20-1 and J is TRBJ1-2; D is perhaps TRBD1 (5 bases). The V end lost 1 base, the J end lost 3 bases, and 12 bases lay between the germline ends. The CDR3 runs 14 residues. Per the germline V gene, CDR1 is DFQATT and CDR2 is SNEGSKA (reference sequence).